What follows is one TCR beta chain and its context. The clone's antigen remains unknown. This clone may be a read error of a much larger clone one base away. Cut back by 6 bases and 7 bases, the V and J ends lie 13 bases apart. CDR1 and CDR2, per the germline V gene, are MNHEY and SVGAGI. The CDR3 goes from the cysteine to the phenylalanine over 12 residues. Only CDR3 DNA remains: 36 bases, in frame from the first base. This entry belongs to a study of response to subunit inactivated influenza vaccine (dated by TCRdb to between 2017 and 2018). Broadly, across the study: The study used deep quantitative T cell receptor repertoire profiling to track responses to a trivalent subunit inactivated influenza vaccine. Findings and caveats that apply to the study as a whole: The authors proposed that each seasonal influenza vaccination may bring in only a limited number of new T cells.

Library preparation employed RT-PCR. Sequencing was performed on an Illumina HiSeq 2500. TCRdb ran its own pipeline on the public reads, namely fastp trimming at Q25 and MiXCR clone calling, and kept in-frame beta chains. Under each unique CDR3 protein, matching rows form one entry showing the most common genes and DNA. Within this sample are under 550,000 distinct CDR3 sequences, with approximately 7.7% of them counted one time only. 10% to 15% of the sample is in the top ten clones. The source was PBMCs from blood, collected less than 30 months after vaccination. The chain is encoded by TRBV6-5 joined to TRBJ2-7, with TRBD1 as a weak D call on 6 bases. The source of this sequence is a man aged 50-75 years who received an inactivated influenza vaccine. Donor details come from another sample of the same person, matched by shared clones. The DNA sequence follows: TGTGCCAGCAGCTCACAGGGTGTGGAGCAGTACTTC. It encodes CASSSQGVEQYF.